This TCR beta chain was sequenced for a study of T cells after yellow fever vaccination. Study results and limitations: Most primary-vaccination clones recurred post-booster (just under 98% CD4, around 88% CD8). CD4 and CD8 compartments shared a small share of clonotypes, likely from convergent recombination.

The germline gives CDR1 ENHRY, CDR2 SYGVKD. This CDR3 has 17 residues. After removal of 4 bases from V and 5 bases from J, the junction contained 11 bases not matched to a gene. Making TCR cDNA involved 5'RACE template switching, which added UMIs and a universal primer site. TCRdb called the 5' RACE reads again in MiXCR, with one record for every CDR3 protein. Of 12,000 or so distinct CDR3 sequences in the sample, around 5.4% were seen once. This clonotype was seen ten or more times. The chain carries TRBV10-3 and TRBJ2-1, with 10 bases that match TRBD2. Sequencing used PBMCs, either bulk or a sorted T-cell subset (CD4+, CD8+, memory, or dextramer-sorted; not recorded which), obtained on the day of the yellow fever booster vaccination. This TCR came from a young man who received the YFV17D yellow fever vaccine. The CDR3 DNA sequence: TGTGCCATCAGTGGAGCGATTTCTAGCGGGAGCCACAATGAGCAGTTCTTC. Amino acids: CAISGAISSGSHNEQFF.